Listed below are T cell receptor beta chains from one sample, sequenced in a study of cytomegalovirus exposure and HLA in healthy donors. TCRdb's table, derived via immunoSEQ multiplex PCR, lists solely in-frame clones and lacks some. In the table there are about 32,000 clones, around 84% of which are singletons. The sequenced material came from PBMCs. These receptors all come from a young woman in good health and CMV-seronegative. Each CDR3 is given with its conserved first and last residue. D genes are given only for firm matches. The size entry is marked missing in some rows and otherwise reads once, few, many or a size class.

TRBV4-3,TRBJ1-6,NA,NA,CASSQDPRSSPLHF,TGCGCCAGCAGCCAAGATCCAAGGAGTTCACCCCTCCACTTT
TRBV7-2,TRBJ2-3,NA,TRBD2,CASSSLAGGPDTQYF,TGTGCCAGCAGCTCCCTAGCGGGGGGGCCAGATACGCAGTATTTT
TRBV6-1,TRBJ1-4,NA,TRBD1,CASTPGQGNEKLFF,TGTGCCAGCACCCCGGGACAGGGAAATGAAAAACTGTTTTTT
TRBV27,TRBJ2-7,NA,TRBD1,CASSQTGSRREQYF,TGTGCCAGCAGTCAGACAGGGTCCCGAAGGGAGCAGTACTTC
TRBV9,TRBJ2-5,NA,TRBD2,CASSPGLAGGETQYF,TGTGCCAGCAGCCCGGGACTAGCGGGGGGAGAGACCCAGTACTTC
TRBV9,TRBJ2-7,NA,TRBD1,CASSVEGASYEQYF,TGTGCCAGCAGCGTAGAGGGGGCTTCCTACGAGCAGTACTTC
TRBV10-3,TRBJ2-1,NA,NA,CAIAIGTRVGDEQFF,TGTGCCATCGCGATCGGGACTCGCGTGGGCGATGAGCAGTTCTTC
TRBV6-1,TRBJ2-5,NA,NA,CASSVGGLQVGETQYF,TGTGCCAGCAGTGTCGGGGGACTCCAAGTGGGAGAGACCCAGTACTTC
TRBV19,TRBJ2-1,NA,NA,CASSLTTAEQFF,TGTGCCAGTAGTTTGACTACAGCTGAGCAGTTCTTC
TRBV18,TRBJ2-7,NA,TRBD1,CASSRTGDYEQYF,TGTGCCAGCTCAAGGACAGGGGATTACGAGCAGTACTTC
TRBV28,TRBJ2-1,few,NA,CASSLGGSGNEQFF,TGTGCCAGCAGTCTCGGAGGGAGTGGCAATGAGCAGTTCTTC
TRBV7-2,TRBJ1-3,NA,NA,CASSPNPGRDTIYF,TGTGCCAGCAGCCCCAACCCCGGGAGGGACACCATATATTTT
TRBV6-5,TRBJ2-3,NA,NA,CASSPSGEDTQYF,TGTGCCAGCAGTCCCTCCGGGGAGGATACGCAGTATTTT
TRBV9,TRBJ2-3,once,TRBD2,CASSPVLAGDTQYF,TGTGCCAGCAGCCCGGTTCTAGCGGGGGATACGCAGTATTTT